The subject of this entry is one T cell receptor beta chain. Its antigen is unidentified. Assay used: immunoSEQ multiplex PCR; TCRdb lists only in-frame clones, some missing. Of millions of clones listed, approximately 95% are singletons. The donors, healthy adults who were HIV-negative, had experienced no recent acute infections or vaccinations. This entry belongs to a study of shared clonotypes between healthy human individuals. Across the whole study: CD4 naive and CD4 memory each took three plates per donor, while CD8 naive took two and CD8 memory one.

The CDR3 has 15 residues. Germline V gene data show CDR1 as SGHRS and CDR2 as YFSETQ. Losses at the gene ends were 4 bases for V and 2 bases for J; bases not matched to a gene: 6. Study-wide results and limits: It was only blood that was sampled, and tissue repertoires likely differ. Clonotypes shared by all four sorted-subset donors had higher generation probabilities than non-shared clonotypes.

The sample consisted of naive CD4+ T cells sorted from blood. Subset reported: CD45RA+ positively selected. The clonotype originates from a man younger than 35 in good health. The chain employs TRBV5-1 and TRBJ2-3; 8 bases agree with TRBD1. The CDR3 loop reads CASSPGTGYTDTQYF. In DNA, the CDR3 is TGCGCCAGCAGCCCCGGGACAGGCTACACAGATACGCAGTATTTT.